This T cell receptor (beta chain) is from a study of T cells after yellow fever vaccination. TCR cDNA was made by 5'RACE template switching, adding a universal primer site and UMIs. Using its own MiXCR run on the 5' RACE reads, TCRdb lists one record per CDR3 protein. The sample shows 150,000 to 200,000 distinct CDR3 sequences, 8% to 13% of them seen only once. This clonotype showed up just a few times. The antigen is not known. The study, taken as a whole, reports: Within FACS-sorted repertoires, abundant clonotypes contaminating from the bulk population could be present. The booster response re-showed most primary clones: over 95% CD4, 88% CD8.

The germline gives CDR1 MNHNY, CDR2 SVGAGI (reference sequence). CDR3 length: 11 residues. The germline V and J ends were trimmed by 10 bases and 4 bases, with 7 bases remaining between them. The clonotype originates from a man aged 18 to 35 who received the YFV17D yellow fever vaccine. Sequenced here: CD8+ T cells sorted from PBMCs, sampled 15 days after the yellow fever booster vaccination. The V and J genes are TRBV6-6 and TRBJ2-2; D remains unclear. CDR3 coding DNA: TGTGCCACCCAGACCACCGGGGAGCTGTTTTTT. This codes for CATQTTGELFF.